Below are 19 T cell receptor beta chains sequenced from a single sample in a study of T cell responses to AZD1222 COVID-19 vaccine. Clones were sequenced by immunoSEQ multiplex PCR, and TCRdb holds only the in-frame ones, with some missing. The sample holds fewer than 130,000 clones, 94% seen once. Sequenced here: peripheral blood, sampled 28 days after the second AZD1222 dose. The origin of the receptors is an adult who received the AZD1222 COVID-19 vaccine.

V gene TRBV7-9 combines with J gene TRBJ2-5; no definite D call. The V and J ends lost 1 base and 5 bases respectively, with 14 bases between them. This CDR3 has 15 residues. CDR1 is SEHNR and CDR2 is FQNEAQ in the germline V gene (reference sequence). For the CDR3, the DNA is TGTGCCAGCAGCTTAGATAGTTCCCGCCAGGAGACCCAGTACTTC. It yields the protein CASSLDSSRQETQYF.

This sequence joins TRBV5-1 and TRBJ2-5; D possibly corresponds to TRBD2 (5 bases). The germline V gene has CDR1 SGHRS and CDR2 YFSETQ. CDR3 length: 13 amino acids. Between the trimmed V and J ends, which lost 4 bases and 4 bases, there was a span of 11 bases. The CDR3 DNA is TGCGCCAGCAGCGAACTAGTATCAGAGACCCAGTACTTC. Translated: CASSELVSETQYF.

This chain connects TRBV2 to TRBJ1-5; TRBD1 aligns across 7 bases. V was pared by 7 bases and J by 4 bases, with 7 bases of the junction left unmatched. CDR3 size: 14 residues. Germline V gives CDR1 SNHLY, CDR2 FYNNEI. In nucleotides, the CDR3 is TGTGCCAGCACGAACGACAGGGTTAATCAGCCCCAGCATTTT. Residues: CASTNDRVNQPQHF.

Points on this clone: One end of the junction is discordant with germline, which a read error may explain. The chain combines TRBV4-1 with TRBJ2-1; the match to TRBD2 covers 10 bases. The CDR3 runs 17 residues. Germline V gives CDR1 MGHRA, CDR2 YSYEKL. The CDR3 reads CASSEEPLAGVVDEQFF. The CDR3 nucleotides read TGCGCCAGCAGCGAAGAACCCCTAGCGGGGGTGGTTGATGAGCAGTTCTTC.

By share, this clone ranks as medium-sized. V is TRBV6-5 and J is TRBJ2-7, with 9 bases aligning to TRBD2. Trimming removed 5 bases from V and 4 bases from J; junction bases left unmatched: 3. The CDR3 loop spans 13 amino acids. The germline CDR1 and CDR2 sequences are MNHEY and SVGAGI. The CDR3 nucleotides read TGTGCCAGCAGTAATAGCGGGAGTTACGAGCAGTACTTC. This encodes CASSNSGSYEQYF.

The CDR3 sequence: CASPTGIEAFF. The CDR3 region has the DNA TGTGCCAGCCCGACAGGGATAGAAGCTTTCTTT. The chain employs TRBV6-5 and TRBJ1-1, with TRBD1 identical over 7 bases. This CDR3 spans 11 amino acids. Unmatched junction bases numbered 5, after V lost 8 bases and J lost 8 bases. Germline CDR1 and CDR2: MNHEY and SVGAGI.

The V gene is TRBV10-2, the J gene TRBJ2-7; D unclear. With 2 bases removed from V and 5 bases from J, the gap between germline ends came to 10 bases. The germline V gene encodes CDR1 WSHSY and CDR2 SAAADI. The CDR3 spans 13 residues. For the CDR3, the DNA is TGCGCCAGCAGTGAGGACTTGTACAACGAGCAGTACTTC. Protein: CASSEDLYNEQYF.

The chain carries TRBV3-1 (or the pseudogene TRBV3-2) and TRBJ2-1; TRBD2 might be the D (5 bases). This CDR3 region has 16 residues. Germline V CDR1 and CDR2: LGHDT, YNNKEL (reference sequence). Between the trimmed V and J ends, which lost 3 bases and 0 bases, there was a span of 12 bases. The CDR3: CASSQVLGSSYNEQFF. CDR3 DNA: TGTGCCAGCAGCCAGGTCTTGGGGAGCTCCTACAATGAGCAGTTCTTC.

CDR3 protein: CASSQYGPVAHSNQPQHF. DNA for the CDR3: TGTGCCAGCAGCCAATATGGGCCGGTCGCCCATAGCAATCAGCCCCAGCATTTT. This chain joins TRBV3-1 (or the pseudogene TRBV3-2) and TRBJ1-5; D gene uncertain. The CDR3 covers 18 residues. V lost 2 bases and J lost 0, with 17 bases in between. Germline V gives CDR1 LGHDT, CDR2 YNNKEL (reference sequence).

This rearrangement joins TRBV5-1 to TRBJ1-1; maybe TRBD1 (5 bases). The CDR3 contains 13 residues. From germline, CDR1 is SGHRS and CDR2 YFSETQ. V was shortened by 3 bases and J by 6 bases, with 12 bases between the two germline ends. CDR3 protein: CASSSGGGAEAFF. CDR3 nucleotides: TGCGCCAGCAGCTCCGGGGGAGGGGCTGAAGCTTTCTTT.

The chain uses TRBV10-3 and TRBJ2-1, with D unclear. Germline V lookup: CDR1 ENHRY, CDR2 SYGVKD. The germline V and J ends were trimmed by 2 bases and 6 bases, with 5 bases remaining between them. This CDR3 has 12 residues. CDR3 protein: CAISEITNEQFF. The CDR3 DNA follows: TGTGCCATCAGTGAGATAACCAATGAGCAGTTCTTC.

This sequence joins TRBV6-5 and TRBJ1-1, with unresolved D. The CDR3 extends over 10 amino acids. Germline CDR1 is MNHEY and CDR2 is SVGAGI. The germline V and J ends were trimmed by 8 bases and 6 bases, with 7 bases remaining between them. CDR3 sequence (DNA): TGTGCCAGCGTTCGGGCTGAAGCTTTCTTT. Translation: CASVRAEAFF.

This chain connects TRBV2 to TRBJ1-1; D unresolved. The germline CDR1 and CDR2 sequences are SNHLY and FYNNEI. There are 11 residues in the CDR3. The CDR3 bases are TGTGCTTCGCGGCAGCAGGCTGAAGCTTTCTTT. It yields the protein CASRQQAEAFF.

The chain recombines TRBV5-1 with TRBJ1-3; maybe TRBD1 (6 bases). The CDR3 has 14 amino acids. Germline CDR1 is SGHRS and CDR2 is YFSETQ. V lost 5 bases and J lost 1, with 10 bases in between. The CDR3 spells CASSEGGSGNTIYF. CDR3 sequence (DNA): TGCGCCAGCAGTGAGGGGGGGTCTGGAAACACCATATATTTT.

This clone was recorded only once. Here the CDR3 reads CATSRGRSYEQFF. CDR3 sequence (DNA): TGTGCCACCAGCAGAGGTCGGTCCTATGAGCAGTTCTTC. This chain connects TRBV15 to TRBJ2-1; no clear D. Germline V gene sequence: CDR1 LNHNV, CDR2 YYDKDF (reference sequence). Trimming took 1 base from V and 8 from J, leaving 9 bases between them. The CDR3 is 13 amino acids.

This chain joins TRBV7-9 and TRBJ2-7; 9 bases map to TRBD1. The CDR3 is made up of 14 amino acids. Losses at the gene ends were 7 bases for V and 2 bases for J; bases not matched to a gene: 6. The germline CDR1 and CDR2 sequences are SEHNR and FQNEAQ (reference sequence). For the CDR3, the DNA is TGTGCCAGCAATGGGGACAGGGAGGCCTACGAGCAGTACTTC. Protein product: CASNGDREAYEQYF.

The rearrangement joins TRBV5-1 to TRBJ1-4; 7 bases line up with TRBD1. Losses at the gene ends were 2 bases for V and 6 bases for J; bases not matched to a gene: 4. CDR1 is SGHRS and CDR2 is YFSETQ in the germline V gene. The CDR3 extends over 14 amino acids. The CDR3 loop is CASSLRGPDEKLFF. As DNA, the CDR3 is TGCGCCAGCAGCTTAAGGGGGCCAGATGAAAAACTGTTTTTT.

The chain is built from TRBV15 and TRBJ1-4, with D possibly matching TRBD1 (6 bases). Per the germline V gene, CDR1 is LNHNV and CDR2 is YYDKDF (reference sequence). This CDR3 is 15 amino acids long. Trimming took 0 bases from V and 3 from J, leaving 8 bases between them. The CDR3 DNA reads TGTGCCACCAGCAGAGAACAGGGAGCTAATGAAAAACTGTTTTTT. Translating gives CATSREQGANEKLFF.

Remarks on this clone: This same CDR3 is encoded by further DNA sequences in the sample. V usage is TRBV18 and J usage is TRBJ2-7; D remains ambiguous. Trimming cost V 3 bases and J 2 bases, with 5 bases left between them. CDR1 KGHSH and CDR2 LQKENI come from the germline V gene. There are 12 residues in the CDR3. CDR3: CASSPGTYEQYF. For the CDR3, the DNA is TGTGCCAGCTCACCGGGTACCTACGAGCAGTACTTC.